The entry below describes one T cell receptor (beta chain). Germline V gene data show CDR1 as SGHDT and CDR2 as YYEEEE. V was cut by 4 bases and J by 4 bases, with 14 bases left in between. The CDR3 totals 14 residues. The source of the sample is a study of T cell changes during pregnancy in multiple sclerosis. Method: immunoSEQ multiplex PCR; TCRdb's copy keeps in-frame clones and lacks some. Here the sample spans 55,000 to 70,000 clones, around 92% being singletons. This chain joins TRBV5-6 and TRBJ1-1; weak D call: TRBD1 (6 bases). Sequences were derived from CD8+ T cells from peripheral blood mononuclear cells, sampled in the third trimester of pregnancy. The sequence was obtained from a female donor in good health, enrolled as a control in a pregnancy study. Written as DNA, the CDR3 is TGTGCCAGCAGCCTCAGGGGCTGGGGCACTGAAGCTTTCTTT. Protein product: CASSLRGWGTEAFF.